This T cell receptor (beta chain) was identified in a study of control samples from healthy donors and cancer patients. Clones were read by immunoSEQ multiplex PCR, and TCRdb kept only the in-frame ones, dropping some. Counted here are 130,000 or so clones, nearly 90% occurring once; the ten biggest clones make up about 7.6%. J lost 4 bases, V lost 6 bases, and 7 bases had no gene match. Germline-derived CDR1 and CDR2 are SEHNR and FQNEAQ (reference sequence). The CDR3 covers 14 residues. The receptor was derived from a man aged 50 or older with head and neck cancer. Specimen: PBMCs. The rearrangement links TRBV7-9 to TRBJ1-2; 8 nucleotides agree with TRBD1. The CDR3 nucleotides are TGTGCCAGCAGTCTTCAGGGGGCCAGCTATGGCTACACCTTC. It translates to CASSLQGASYGYTF.